The 20 T cell receptor beta chains given below trace back to one sample, sequenced in a study of post-analysis software for immune sequencing data (dated by TCRdb to 2013 to 2016). For these receptors, no antigen is known. Library generation was performed with PCR. Instrument on record: Illumina HiSeq 2500. Unique molecular identifiers were incorporated into TCR beta cDNA libraries to reduce PCR and sequencing biases. TCRdb reprocessing: public reads trimmed at Q25 with fastp, clones called with MiXCR, in-frame beta chains kept. Each entry merges the rows of one CDR3 protein and shows their most common DNA and genes. A total of approximately 660,000 distinct CDR3 sequences appear in this sample, approximately 60% of them only once. The top ten clonotypes cover approximately 11% of the sample. The full study reports these points: Four to six TRBV segments, including TRBV5-6, TRBV5-1 and TRBV20-1, were significantly more frequent in patients than controls.

The sequenced sample consisted of blood. The receptors derive from a girl between 2 and 10 years old with multiple sclerosis.

This clonotype was seen a single time. The chain employs TRBV4-2 and TRBJ2-1; 7 bases align to TRBD1. V shed 0 bases, J shed 4 bases, and the junction held 9 bases outside the gene matches. The germline gives CDR1 LGHNA, CDR2 YNFKEQ. This CDR3 has 17 residues. The CDR3 sequence is CASSQDPGQQVYNEQFF. The CDR3 DNA follows: TGTGCCAGCAGCCAAGATCCGGGACAGCAAGTTTACAATGAGCAGTTCTTC.

This chain links TRBV7-2 with TRBJ2-7; TRBD1 agrees at 8 bases. V shed 5 bases and J 5 bases; nucleotides not matched to a gene: 14. This CDR3 comprises 16 residues. CDR1 and CDR2 from the germline V gene are SGHTA and FQGNSA. CDR3 region: CASSKVGTGGGDEQYF. In nucleotides, the CDR3 is TGTGCCAGCAGCAAAGTCGGCACAGGGGGTGGCGACGAGCAGTACTTC.

This chain links TRBV7-2 with TRBJ2-7; TRBD2 agrees at 10 bases. CDR3 length: 15 residues. Germline V CDR1 and CDR2: SGHTA, FQGNSA. V gave up 4 bases and J gave up 3 bases; unmatched junction bases: 6. The CDR3 nucleotides read TGTGCCAGCAGCTGGCTAGCGGGAGACTTCTACGAGCAGTACTTC. Translation: CASSWLAGDFYEQYF.

V gene TRBV11-2 combines with J gene TRBJ2-5; D gene unclear. The CDR3 is 15 amino acids. Trimming left V 1 base short and J 4 bases short, with 13 bases between. Germline V CDR1 and CDR2: SGHAT, FQNNGV. The CDR3 protein is CASSLVLNVLETQYF. DNA of the CDR3: TGTGCCAGCAGCTTAGTTTTGAATGTTTTAGAGACCCAGTACTTC. The whole variable domain, filled in from reference TRBV11-2 and TRBJ2-5, reads EAGVAQSPRYKIIEKRQSVAFWCNPISGHATLYWYQQILGQGPKLLIQFQNNGVVDDSQLPKDRFSAERLKGVDSTLKIQPAKLEDSAVYLCASSLVLNVLETQYFGPGTRLLVL.

The V call is TRBV20-1, the J call TRBJ2-7; unclear D gene. The CDR3 totals 11 residues. Trimming took 5 bases from V and 7 from J, leaving 12 bases between them. Germline V gene sequence: CDR1 DFQATT, CDR2 SNEGSKA (reference sequence). This chain's CDR3 is CSASQNNEQYF. CDR3 bases: TGCAGTGCTTCCCAAAACAATGAGCAGTACTTC.

The chain has TRBV7-2 and TRBJ2-4; 8 bases fit TRBD1. CDR1 and CDR2 (germline): SGHTA, FQGNSA. This CDR3 has 17 residues. The ends lost 1 base at V and 2 bases at J; junction bases unmatched: 7. Here the CDR3 DNA reads TGTGCCAGCAGCTTAGATATGCAGGGGGCGACCAAAAACATTCAGTACTTC. Protein: CASSLDMQGATKNIQYF.

The rearrangement joins TRBV7-2 to TRBJ1-6, with no clear D. Germline V gives CDR1 SGHTA, CDR2 FQGNSA. The V end lost 5 bases, the J end lost 10 bases, and 9 bases lay between the germline ends. The CDR3 loop spans 12 amino acids. CDR3 coding DNA: TGTGCCAGCAGCCCCCTGGGATCACCCCTCCACTTT. It yields the protein CASSPLGSPLHF.

This clonotype was found a few times. The chain is built from TRBV7-3 and TRBJ2-7; possible D gene TRBD1, 5 bases. V lost 5 bases and J 2 bases, leaving 16 bases between the germline ends. In germline, CDR1 is SGHTA, CDR2 FQGTGA. The CDR3 has 15 amino acids. CDR3 loop: CASSPTPGPTYEQYF. CDR3 sequence (DNA): TGTGCCAGCAGCCCTACCCCAGGGCCTACCTACGAGCAGTACTTC.

The chain uses TRBV7-2 and TRBJ2-5; 8 nucleotides agree with TRBD2. CDR3 length: 16 amino acids. The V gene end was trimmed by 5 bases and the J gene end by 1 base; junction bases not matched to a gene: 9. In germline, CDR1 is SGHTA, CDR2 FQGNSA. CDR3 residues: CASSRTSGGPQETQYF. Written as DNA, the CDR3 is TGTGCCAGCAGCCGAACCAGCGGGGGCCCCCAAGAGACCCAGTACTTC.

Only a few counts were recorded for this clonotype. The chain is built from TRBV5-1 and TRBJ2-1; the D gene is possibly TRBD1 (5 bases). Germline V lookup: CDR1 SGHRS, CDR2 YFSETQ. There are 15 residues in the CDR3. Trimming pared 5 bases from V and 3 bases from J, leaving 15 bases between. CDR3 coding DNA: TGCGCCAGCAGGTCAGGGTTCCCGAACTACAATGAGCAGTTCTTC. Translation gives CASRSGFPNYNEQFF.

The CDR3 spells CASSGRASSNEQFF. The CDR3, as DNA: TGTGCCAGCAGTGGGAGGGCATCGTCCAATGAGCAGTTCTTC. The chain links TRBV2 to TRBJ2-1, with D maybe TRBD2 (6 bases). The CDR3 has 14 residues. V was shortened by 4 bases and J by 6 bases, with 13 bases between the two germline ends. Germline V gene lookup returns CDR1 SNHLY and CDR2 FYNNEI.

J is TRBJ2-5 and V is TRBV11-2; 11 bases are shared with TRBD2. The V and J ends lost 5 bases and 1 base, in that order; junction bases with no gene match: 9. The CDR3 is 17 amino acids. Germline V gene data show CDR1 as SGHAT and CDR2 as FQNNGV. The DNA for the CDR3 is TGTGCCAGCAGCCGACTTCTAGCGGGGGGAACCCAAGAGACCCAGTACTTC. Residues: CASSRLLAGGTQETQYF.

The CDR3, as DNA: TGTGCCAGCAGCTCGGAGCTCTCCAAAAACATTCAGTACTTC. Translating gives CASSSELSKNIQYF. V gene TRBV5-4 combines with J gene TRBJ2-4; D is unclear. The CDR3 covers 14 residues. V was cut by 3 bases and J by 2 bases, with 9 bases left in between. Germline V CDR1 and CDR2: SGHNT, YYREEE (reference sequence).

This chain's CDR3 is CASSLAGTRSREQFF. CDR3 nucleotides: TGTGCCAGCAGCTTAGCCGGGACTAGATCTCGTGAGCAGTTCTTC. The V and J genes are TRBV7-8 and TRBJ2-1; 8 bases map to TRBD2. Germline CDR1 reads SGHVS; CDR2 reads FQNEAQ. The CDR3 covers 15 residues. Unmatched junction bases numbered 7, after V lost 0 bases and J lost 9 bases.

The chain has TRBV5-1 and TRBJ2-6; no clear D. The germline V gene encodes CDR1 SGHRS and CDR2 YFSETQ. With 7 bases removed from V and 4 bases from J, the gap between germline ends came to 9 bases. The CDR3 contains 13 residues. Written as DNA, the CDR3 is TGCGCCAGCGGAAAAGAAGGGGCCAACGTCCTGACTTTC. Its translation is CASGKEGANVLTF.

The chain recombines TRBV6-5 with TRBJ2-1; D remains ambiguous. Germline loops: CDR1 MNHEY, CDR2 SVGAGI. The CDR3 has 11 amino acids. Trimming took off 7 bases at V and 8 bases at J, with 9 bases between the two ends. CDR3 sequence: CASTKGYEQFF. In nucleotides, the CDR3 is TGTGCCAGCACCAAAGGGTATGAGCAGTTCTTC.

The chain employs TRBV2 and TRBJ1-2, with D maybe TRBD1 (5 bases). The germline gives CDR1 SNHLY, CDR2 FYNNEI. The V end lost 6 bases, the J end lost 4 bases, and 12 bases lay between the germline ends. The length of the CDR3 is 13 residues. CDR3 DNA: TGTGCCAGCAGAACCGGGACGATCTATGGCTACACCTTC. This encodes CASRTGTIYGYTF.

This chain uses TRBV20-1 with TRBJ1-5, with no clear D. CDR3 size: 14 residues. Per the germline V gene, CDR1 is DFQATT and CDR2 is SNEGSKA (reference sequence). Trimming took off 0 bases at V and 0 bases at J, with 6 bases between the two ends. The CDR3 here is CSARDTYSNQPQHF. CDR3 DNA: TGCAGTGCTAGAGATACCTATAGCAATCAGCCCCAGCATTTT.

This clonotype was seen a handful of times. The genes are TRBV4-3 and TRBJ2-4, with D possibly matching TRBD2 (7 bases). This CDR3 spans 18 amino acids. Germline values: CDR1 LGHNA, CDR2 YSLEER. V was shortened by 4 bases and J by 1 base, with 20 bases between the two germline ends. The CDR3 nucleotides are TGCGCCAGCAGCCCCTCAGGGGCGGGGGACTTGGCCAAAAACATTCAGTACTTC. Protein: CASSPSGAGDLAKNIQYF.

The chain uses TRBV7-9 and TRBJ2-1, with 10 bases matching TRBD1. Germline V gives CDR1 SEHNR, CDR2 FQNEAQ (reference sequence). This CDR3 spans 17 amino acids. Unmatched junction bases numbered 8, after V lost 4 bases and J lost 2 bases. Here the CDR3 DNA reads TGTGCCAGCAGCTACCCTAGACAGGGGGCGACCTACAATGAGCAGTTCTTC. Encoded protein: CASSYPRQGATYNEQFF.